This paragraph covers one T cell receptor beta chain sequence. The antigen remains unidentified. TCR cDNA, made by 5'RACE template switching, carried an added universal primer site and UMIs. One entry per CDR3 protein, called by TCRdb with MiXCR from the 5' RACE reads. This table holds about 550,000 distinct CDR3 sequences, roughly a fifth found once. The data stem from a study of T cells after yellow fever vaccination. Notes on the study in general: The booster response re-showed most primary clones: approximately 97% CD4, around 90% CD8. A weaker secondary response peaked on day 5, the primary on day 15. The CD4 and CD8 compartments had a small share of their clonotypes in common.

This clonotype was sampled from a man aged 30 to 45 who received the YFV17D yellow fever vaccine. The material was PBMCs, obtained 15 days after the yellow fever booster vaccination.

CDR3 nucleotides: TGTGCAAAAGGGTGGGGGCGTAGCACCGGGGAGCTGTTTTTT. It is translated as CAKGWGRSTGELFF. This chain links TRBV7-2 with TRBJ2-2, with a possible D match to TRBD1 (6 bases). From germline, CDR1 is SGHTA and CDR2 FQGNSA. This CDR3 has 14 residues.